This T cell receptor (beta chain) was found in a study of cytomegalovirus exposure and HLA in healthy donors. This PCR relied on a set of 60 Vbeta primers and 13 Jbeta primers. Data came from immunoSEQ multiplex PCR; TCRdb stores just in-frame clones and leaves some out. The table has about 200,000 clones, roughly 80% seen once; the top ten hold about 0.22%. J gave up 5 bases and V 6 bases, and 4 bases lay outside the gene matches. This CDR3 comprises 15 residues. Germline assignment: CDR1 SEHNR and CDR2 FQNEAQ (reference sequence). This clonotype originated in a girl aged 2-10 years in good health and CMV-seronegative. V and J are TRBV7-9 and TRBJ2-1, with TRBD2 matching over 13 bases. The sample consisted of PBMCs. Written as DNA, the CDR3 is TGTGCCAGCAGTTCGGGACTAGCGGGGCACAATGAGCAGTTCTTC. It yields the protein CASSSGLAGHNEQFF.